This T cell receptor (beta chain) was sequenced in a study of blood T cell repertoires in COVID-19. Trimming stripped 8 bases from V and 8 bases from J, with 25 bases between. The germline CDR1 and CDR2 sequences are MDHEN and SYDVKM. There are 16 residues in the CDR3. Libraries were prepared by immunoSEQ multiplex PCR; TCRdb keeps only in-frame clonotypes and omits some of them. The data show 150,000 to 200,000 clones, approximately 82% seen once. The chain links TRBV28 to TRBJ1-3, with a tentative D call TRBD1 (6 bases). Sequencing input: PBMCs or T cells enriched from blood (not recorded which). The source is a man aged 60 to 75 who had recovered from COVID-19. In DNA, the CDR3 is TGTGCCAGCCGCCTCCGAAGGACTCTCAGGGGAGACACCATATATTTT. The encoded protein is CASRLRRTLRGDTIYF.